Below are 27 T cell receptor beta chains sequenced from a single sample in a study of blood T cells in healthy people across ages. Combining a sample-barcoded 5' primer with a J-beta primer mix, a second PCR ran for about 6 to 12 cycles. TCRdb processed the 5' RACE reads anew with MiXCR; each CDR3 protein has one entry. The sample holds some 1.8 million distinct CDR3 sequences; about two fifths are singletons and the top ten take about 21%. Sequenced input: blood. These receptors were taken from a human donor in good health.

This clonotype was seen more than once but under ten times. This sequence joins TRBV5-5 and TRBJ2-5; D is uncertain. The V gene lost 4 bases and the J gene lost 5 bases, with 18 bases spanning the gap. The CDR3 consists of 15 residues. In germline, CDR1 is SGHKS, CDR2 YYEKEE (reference sequence). The CDR3 here is CASSPDVLAGETQYF. CDR3 nucleotides: TGTGCCAGCAGCCCTGACGTATTAGCTGGTGAGACCCAGTACTTC. The entire variable domain, with the rest obtained from reference TRBV5-5 and TRBJ2-5, is as follows: DAGVTQSPTHLIKTRGQQVTLRCSPISGHKSVSWYQQVLGQGPQFIFQYYEKEERGRGNFPDRFSARQFPNYSSELNVNALLLGDSALYLCASSPDVLAGETQYFGPGTRLLVL.

This clonotype was found once. V and J are TRBV9 and TRBJ1-2, with 8 bases aligning to TRBD1. Germline V gene data show CDR1 as SGDLS and CDR2 as YYNGEE. The V segment lost 8 bases and the J segment 7 bases; nucleotides outside the gene matches: 13. The CDR3 contains 14 residues. CDR3 nucleotides: TGTGCCAGTTCCGACAGGGGAAAAATTAGTGGCTACACCTTC. It translates to CASSDRGKISGYTF. The entire variable domain, with the rest obtained from reference TRBV9 and TRBJ1-2, is as follows: DSGVTQTPKHLITATGQRVTLRCSPRSGDLSVYWYQQSLDQGLQFLIQYYNGEERAKGNILERFSAQQFPDLHSELNLSSLELGDSALYFCASSDRGKISGYTFGSGTRLTVV.

The genes are TRBV28 and TRBJ1-2; D ambiguous. This CDR3 spans 15 amino acids. Trimming left V 8 bases short and J 0 bases short, with 16 bases between. The germline V gene has CDR1 MDHEN and CDR2 SYDVKM. The CDR3 is CASGGQVPPNYGYTF. The CDR3 DNA sequence: TGTGCCAGCGGAGGGCAGGTTCCTCCTAACTATGGCTACACCTTC.

J is TRBJ2-3 and V is TRBV10-3; D gene uncertain. The CDR3 has 13 residues. Germline V gene data show CDR1 as ENHRY and CDR2 as SYGVKD. The ends were cut back, 0 bases at V and 7 bases at J, with 8 bases in the middle. The chain's CDR3 is CAISESSLNTQYF. Written as DNA, the CDR3 is TGTGCCATCAGTGAGTCGTCGCTGAATACGCAGTATTTT.

The genes are TRBV6-6 and TRBJ1-2; weak D call: TRBD1 (6 bases). This CDR3 comprises 16 residues. Per the germline V gene, CDR1 is MNHNY and CDR2 is SVGAGI (reference sequence). V was clipped by 0 bases and J by 4 bases, with 15 bases between them. The CDR3 sequence is CASSYSGGQPPYGYTF. The CDR3 DNA follows: TGTGCCAGCAGTTACTCTGGGGGGCAGCCTCCCTATGGCTACACCTTC.

The V gene is TRBV29-1, the J gene TRBJ1-1, with D unclear. Germline V gene lookup returns CDR1 SQVTM and CDR2 ANQGSEA. The CDR3 totals 11 residues. Trimming stripped 4 bases from V and 6 bases from J, with 9 bases between. In DNA form, the CDR3 reads TGCAGCGTTGCGTCGCTCTCTGAAGCTTTCTTT. Its translation: CSVASLSEAFF.

V gene TRBV29-1 combines with J gene TRBJ1-1; D is possibly TRBD1 (5 bases). The germline V gene encodes CDR1 SQVTM and CDR2 ANQGSEA. This CDR3 has 16 amino acids. V shed 0 bases and J shed 10 bases, with 24 bases lying between them. The CDR3 region has the DNA TGCAGCGTTGAAGATCGCAGGGAAATCTCGTCCATTGTAGCTTTCTTT. This translates into CSVEDRREISSIVAFF.

This clonotype has only a few counts. The chain couples TRBV4-2 to TRBJ1-2; D is undetermined. Germline V gene lookup returns CDR1 LGHNA and CDR2 YNFKEQ. V was pared by 0 bases and J by 8 bases, with 13 bases between. The CDR3 runs 14 residues. The CDR3 coding sequence is TGTGCCAGCAGCCAAGATGAGGGTATGGGAGGCTACACCTTC. Translated, it gives CASSQDEGMGGYTF.

This chain uses TRBV7-8 with TRBJ2-7, with a possible D match to TRBD1 (5 bases). V lost 8 bases and J lost 4, with 9 bases in between. Germline lookup yields CDR1 SGHVS and CDR2 FQNEAQ. The length of the CDR3 is 11 residues. The chain's CDR3 is CASAKGYEQYF. The CDR3, as DNA: TGTGCCAGCGCCAAGGGGTACGAGCAGTACTTC.

The chain is built from TRBV20-1 and TRBJ2-3, with D possibly matching TRBD2 (5 bases). Germline V gives CDR1 DFQATT, CDR2 SNEGSKA (reference sequence). The CDR3 has 16 amino acids. V was shortened by 6 bases and J by 2 bases, with 21 bases between the two germline ends. The chain's CDR3 is CSATSYLGDYTDTQYF. CDR3 bases: TGCAGTGCCACATCCTACCTCGGGGATTACACAGATACGCAGTATTTT.

The V and J genes are TRBV4-3 and TRBJ2-4; D is uncertain. This CDR3 has 14 amino acids. Trimming shortened V by 0 bases and J by 0 bases, and 3 bases separated the two germline ends. Germline-derived CDR1 and CDR2 are LGHNA and YSLEER. DNA of the CDR3: TGCGCCAGCAGCCAAGATACAGCCAAAAACATTCAGTACTTC. Amino acids: CASSQDTAKNIQYF.

The chain uses TRBV28 and TRBJ2-3, with TRBD2 matching over 8 bases. This CDR3 region has 14 residues. Germline loops: CDR1 MDHEN, CDR2 SYDVKM. Trimming removed 8 bases from V and 5 bases from J; junction bases left unmatched: 9. The chain's CDR3 is CASAGGSGGDTQYF. The CDR3 DNA reads TGTGCCAGCGCCGGGGGGAGCGGGGGAGATACGCAGTATTTT.

This clonotype has more than one count but fewer than ten. In DNA form, the CDR3 reads TGTGCCAGCAGTTTTTTAGCGGGGGTCGGAGATACGCAGTATTTT. It is translated as CASSFLAGVGDTQYF. The chain uses TRBV12-3 or TRBV12-4 and TRBJ2-3; 9 bases line up with TRBD2. Germline trimming cut 3 bases from V and 5 bases from J; bases unmatched to any gene: 6. This CDR3 spans 15 amino acids.

This clonotype has a single count. V is TRBV7-2 and J is TRBJ1-4; possible D gene TRBD1, 5 bases. Germline V gene lookup returns CDR1 SGHTA and CDR2 FQGNSA. The CDR3 loop spans 15 amino acids. Trimming took 7 bases from V and 8 from J, leaving 20 bases between them. The CDR3 loop is CASTLTGSLGEKLFF. As DNA, the CDR3 is TGTGCCAGCACCCTCACAGGCTCATTAGGGGAAAAACTGTTTTTT.

Concerning this clonotype: A read error may account for a junction end that differs from germline. The V gene is TRBV7-2, the J gene TRBJ1-4; D remains ambiguous. The CDR3 runs 12 residues. Germline CDR1 is SGHTA and CDR2 is FQGNSA. The CDR3 sequence: CASSPVNEELFF. The CDR3 DNA is TGTGCCAGCAGTCCCGTTAATGAAGAACTGTTTTTT.

This sequence joins TRBV7-9 and TRBJ1-4; 8 positions agree with TRBD1. J was trimmed by 8 bases and V by 3 bases; bases with no gene match: 11. Per germline, CDR1 SEHNR and CDR2 FQNEAQ (reference sequence). CDR3 length: 16 amino acids. The CDR3 nucleotides read TGTGCCAGCAGCTTCACGCCGCCAGGGGGCCAAGAAAAACTGTTTTTT. It is translated as CASSFTPPGGQEKLFF.

The CDR3 sequence: CASSLTASFPGYQNIQYF. Written as DNA, the CDR3 is TGTGCCAGCAGCTTGACGGCCTCCTTTCCAGGGTATCAAAACATTCAGTACTTC. The chain links TRBV7-2 to TRBJ2-4, with a weak D call TRBD1 (5 bases). Germline V gives CDR1 SGHTA, CDR2 FQGNSA. CDR3 length: 18 amino acids. The germline V and J ends were trimmed by 3 bases and 5 bases, with 23 bases remaining between them.

This chain connects TRBV5-1 to TRBJ1-1; TRBD1 matches at 8 bases. Trimming took 5 bases from V and 10 from J; bases not matched to a gene: 10. CDR3 size: 13 residues. Germline CDR1 reads SGHRS; CDR2 reads YFSETQ. CDR3 in DNA: TGCGCCAGCAGTCCCGGGACAGGCTTTGCAGCTTTCTTT. Its protein is CASSPGTGFAAFF.

A few counts support this clonotype. The chain uses TRBV7-8 and TRBJ2-4; either TRBD1 or TRBD2 may supply D (5 bases each). The J call may be mistaken, given a closer DNA end match to TRBJ2-7. This CDR3 has 12 residues. The V gene's germline CDR1 is SGHVS and CDR2 FQNEAQ. CDR3 coding DNA: TGTGCCAGCAGCTTGGGACCTGACGAGCAGTACTTC. Its translation: CASSLGPDEQYF.

This chain connects TRBV9 to TRBJ1-4; D remains unclear. The CDR3 sequence is 13 residues long. The ends were cut back, 0 bases at V and 6 bases at J, with 6 bases in the middle. The germline V gene encodes CDR1 SGDLS and CDR2 YYNGEE. The chain's CDR3 is CASSVESHEKLFF. The CDR3 nucleotides read TGTGCCAGCAGCGTAGAGTCCCATGAAAAACTGTTTTTT.

This clonotype was counted a few times. The chain couples TRBV6-6 to TRBJ2-7; tentative D call: TRBD2 (6 bases). The CDR3 is made up of 12 amino acids. The V gene lost 2 bases and the J gene lost 6 bases, with 8 bases spanning the gap. Germline loops: CDR1 MNHNY, CDR2 SVGAGI (reference sequence). The CDR3 protein is CASSYGTGEQYF. CDR3 sequence (DNA): TGTGCCAGCAGTTACGGGACTGGCGAGCAGTACTTC.

In this sample, this clonotype turned up once. The chain couples TRBV4-1 to TRBJ1-5; no firm D call. Trimming took 1 base from V and 5 from J, leaving 6 bases between them. The CDR3 totals 13 residues. From germline, CDR1 is MGHRA and CDR2 YSYEKL. The CDR3 spells CASSQAQHQPQHF. The CDR3 DNA reads TGCGCCAGCAGCCAAGCGCAACATCAGCCCCAGCATTTT.

This clonotype turned up a few times. The CDR3 DNA follows: TGTGCCAGCAGCGAGGGGGGCAGTTTATACGAGCAGTACTTC. It yields the protein CASSEGGSLYEQYF. The chain couples TRBV9 to TRBJ2-7; possibly TRBD1 or TRBD2 for D (6 bases each). V gave up 3 bases and J gave up 4 bases, with 14 bases separating them. Germline V gene lookup returns CDR1 SGDLS and CDR2 YYNGEE. The CDR3 length is 14 residues.

The gene calls are TRBV11-2 and TRBJ2-3, with 9 bases that match TRBD2. CDR1 is SGHAT, CDR2 FQNNGV, per germline. The CDR3 spans 18 residues. V was pared by 4 bases and J by 3 bases, with 14 bases of the junction left unmatched. The CDR3 nucleotides are TGTGCCAGCAGCTCCCCACCCATTACTAGCGGGTTAACAGATACGCAGTATTTT. Translation gives CASSSPPITSGLTDTQYF.

J is TRBJ2-5 and V is TRBV7-2, with a tentative D call TRBD2 (7 bases). The DNA end is a closer match to TRBJ2-7, so the J assignment may be wrong. Germline CDR1 is SGHTA and CDR2 is FQGNSA. CDR3 length: 14 amino acids. The CDR3 nucleotides read TGTGCCAGCAGCTCTCGAGGGGGGGTGGTCGAGCAGTACTTC. Encoded protein: CASSSRGGVVEQYF.

This clonotype was picked up many times. V and J are TRBV6-5 and TRBJ2-7, with D maybe TRBD1 (6 bases). The V end was cut by 5 bases, the J end by 4 bases, with 15 bases between. The CDR3 covers 14 residues. Germline CDR1 reads MNHEY; CDR2 reads SVGAGI. The CDR3 coding sequence is TGTGCCAGCAGTACCCGGGACATTGGGTACGAGCAGTACTTC. Its protein is CASSTRDIGYEQYF.

V gene TRBV20-1 combines with J gene TRBJ2-7; TRBD1 might be the D (6 bases). The germline V gene has CDR1 DFQATT and CDR2 SNEGSKA (reference sequence). This CDR3 has 19 residues. The V end was cut by 3 bases, the J end by 0 bases, with 27 bases between. CDR3 in amino acids: CSASDSAGAYLESSYEQYF. The DNA of the CDR3 is TGCAGTGCTAGCGATTCGGCAGGGGCCTATCTAGAAAGCTCCTACGAGCAGTACTTC.